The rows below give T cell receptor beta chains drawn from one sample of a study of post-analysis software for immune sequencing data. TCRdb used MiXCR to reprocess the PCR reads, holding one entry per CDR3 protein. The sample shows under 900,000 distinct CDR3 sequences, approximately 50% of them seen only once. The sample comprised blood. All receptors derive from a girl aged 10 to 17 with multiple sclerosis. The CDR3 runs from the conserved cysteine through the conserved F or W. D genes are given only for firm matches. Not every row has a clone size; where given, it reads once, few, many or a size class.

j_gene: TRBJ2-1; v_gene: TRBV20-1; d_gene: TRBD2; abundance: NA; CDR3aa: CSVKSGGGYSEQFF; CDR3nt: TGCAGTGTCAAAAGCGGGGGAGGGTACAGTGAGCAGTTCTTC
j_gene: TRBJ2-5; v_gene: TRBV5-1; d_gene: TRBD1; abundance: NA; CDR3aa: CASSEIRDRAVETQYF; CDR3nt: TGCGCCAGCAGCGAGATCCGGGACAGGGCTGTGGAGACCCAGTACTTC
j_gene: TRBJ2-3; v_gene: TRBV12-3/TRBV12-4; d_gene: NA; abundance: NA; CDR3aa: CASSLSRRGAIPSSTDTQYF; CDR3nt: TGCGCCAGCAGTTTGTCCAGGAGGGGGGCCATACCCTCTAGCACAGATACGCAGTATTTT
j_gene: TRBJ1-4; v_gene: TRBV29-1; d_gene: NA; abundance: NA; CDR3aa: CSVVRGPENEKLFF; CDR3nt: TGCAGCGTTGTCAGGGGCCCGGAAAATGAAAAACTGTTTTTT
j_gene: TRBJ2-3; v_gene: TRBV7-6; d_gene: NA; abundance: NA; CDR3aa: CASSLQQRAGPDTQYF; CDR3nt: TGTGCCAGCAGCTTACAGCAGCGGGCGGGCCCAGATACGCAGTATTTT
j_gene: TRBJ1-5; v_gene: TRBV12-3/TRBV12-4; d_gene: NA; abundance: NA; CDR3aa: CASSSIHSNQPQHF; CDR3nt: TGTGCCAGCAGTTCTATCCATAGCAATCAGCCCCAGCATTTT
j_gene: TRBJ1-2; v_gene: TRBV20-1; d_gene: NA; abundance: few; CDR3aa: CSARDPGGYGYTF; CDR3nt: TGCAGTGCTAGAGATCCGGGAGGGTATGGCTACACCTTC
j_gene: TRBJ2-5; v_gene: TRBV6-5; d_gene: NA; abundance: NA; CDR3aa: CASSYGLGAPQYF; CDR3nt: TGTGCCAGCAGTTACGGTCTGGGAGCCCCCCAGTACTTC
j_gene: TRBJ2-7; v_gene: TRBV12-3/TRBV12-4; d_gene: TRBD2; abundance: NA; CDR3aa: CASSLILAGDSSYEQYF; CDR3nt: TGTGCCAGCAGTTTAATCCTAGCGGGGGATAGCTCCTACGAGCAGTACTTC
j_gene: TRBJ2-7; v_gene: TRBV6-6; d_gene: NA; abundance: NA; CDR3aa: CASSYSIKLTYEQYF; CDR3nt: TGTGCCAGCAGTTACTCGATCAAGTTGACCTACGAGCAGTACTTC
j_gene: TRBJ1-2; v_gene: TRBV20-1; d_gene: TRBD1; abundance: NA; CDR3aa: CSAPTGGLGTLYGYTF; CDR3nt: TGCAGTGCTCCCACAGGGGGCCTGGGGACCCTCTATGGCTACACCTTC
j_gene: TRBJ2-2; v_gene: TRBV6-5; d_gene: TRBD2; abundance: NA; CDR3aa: CASSYSGGVTGERFF; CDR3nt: TGTGCCAGCAGTTACTCCGGGGGGGTCACCGGGGAGCGGTTTTTT
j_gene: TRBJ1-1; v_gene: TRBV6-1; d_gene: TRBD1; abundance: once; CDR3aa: CASSEDRGRVEAFF; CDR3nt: TGTGCCAGCAGTGAAGACAGGGGGAGGGTTGAAGCTTTCTTT
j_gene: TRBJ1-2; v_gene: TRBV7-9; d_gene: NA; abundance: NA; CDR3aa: CASSLATSRGYGYTF; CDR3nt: TGTGCCAGCAGCTTAGCTACATCCCGCGGCTATGGCTACACCTTC
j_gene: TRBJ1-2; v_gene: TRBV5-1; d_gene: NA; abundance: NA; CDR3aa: CASSLAGGGSGTINYGYTF; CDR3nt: TGCGCCAGCAGCTTGGCAGGTGGGGGCTCCGGAACTATTAACTATGGCTACACCTTC
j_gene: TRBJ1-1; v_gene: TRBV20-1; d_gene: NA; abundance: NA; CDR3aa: CSAPETKGNRAEAFF; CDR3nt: TGCAGTGCCCCAGAAACCAAGGGGAACAGGGCTGAAGCTTTCTTT
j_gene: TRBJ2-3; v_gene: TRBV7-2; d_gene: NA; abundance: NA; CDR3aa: CASSFIRLMGDTQYF; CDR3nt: TGTGCCAGCAGCTTCATTAGGTTGATGGGAGATACGCAGTATTTT
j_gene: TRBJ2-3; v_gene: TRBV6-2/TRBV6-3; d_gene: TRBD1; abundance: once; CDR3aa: CASRRTGNTDTQYF; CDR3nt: TGTGCCAGCAGGCGGACAGGGAACACAGATACGCAGTATTTT
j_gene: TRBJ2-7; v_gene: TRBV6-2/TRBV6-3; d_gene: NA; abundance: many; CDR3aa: CASHRTTNYEQYF; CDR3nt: TGTGCCAGCCACCGGACAACAAACTACGAGCAGTACTTC
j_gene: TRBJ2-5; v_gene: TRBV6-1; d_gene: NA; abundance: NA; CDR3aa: CASRLGNQETQYF; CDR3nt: TGTGCCAGCAGGTTAGGGAACCAAGAGACCCAGTACTTC
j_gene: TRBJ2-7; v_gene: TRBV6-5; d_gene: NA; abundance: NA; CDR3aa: CASSYGTGWYEQYF; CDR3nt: TGTGCCAGCAGTTACGGAACAGGCTGGTACGAGCAGTACTTC
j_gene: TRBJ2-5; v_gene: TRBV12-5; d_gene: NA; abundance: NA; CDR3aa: CASGLVRQGGETQYF; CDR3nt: TGTGCTAGTGGTTTGGTACGACAGGGAGGTGAGACCCAGTACTTC
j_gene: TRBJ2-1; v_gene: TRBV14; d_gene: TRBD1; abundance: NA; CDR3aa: CASSQGYRGNEQFF; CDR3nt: TGTGCCAGCAGCCAAGGATACAGGGGAAATGAGCAGTTCTTC
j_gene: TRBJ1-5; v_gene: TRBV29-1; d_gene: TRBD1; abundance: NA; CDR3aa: CSVATGGMGNQPQHF; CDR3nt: TGCAGCGTTGCAACAGGGGGAATGGGCAATCAGCCCCAGCATTTT
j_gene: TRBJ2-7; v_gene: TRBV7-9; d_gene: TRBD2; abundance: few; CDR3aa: CASSSSLAEYYEQYF; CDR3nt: TGTGCCAGCAGCTCCTCTCTAGCGGAATACTACGAGCAGTACTTC
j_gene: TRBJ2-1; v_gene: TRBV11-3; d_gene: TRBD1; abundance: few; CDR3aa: CASSRGQGEINEQFF; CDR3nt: TGTGCCAGCAGCAGGGGACAGGGAGAAATTAATGAGCAGTTCTTC
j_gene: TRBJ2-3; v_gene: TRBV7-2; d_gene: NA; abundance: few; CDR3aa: CASSGEGTDTQYF; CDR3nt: TGTGCCAGCAGCGGTGAGGGAACAGATACGCAGTATTTT
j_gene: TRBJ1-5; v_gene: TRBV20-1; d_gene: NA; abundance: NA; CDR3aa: CSASDPQTNQPQHF; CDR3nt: TGCAGTGCCTCAGATCCACAGACTAATCAGCCCCAGCATTTT
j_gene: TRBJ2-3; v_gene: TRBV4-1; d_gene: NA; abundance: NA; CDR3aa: CASSHTETADTQYF; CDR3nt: TGCGCCAGCAGCCATACCGAAACGGCAGATACGCAGTATTTT
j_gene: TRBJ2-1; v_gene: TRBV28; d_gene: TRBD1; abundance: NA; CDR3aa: CASSGDRGHEQFF; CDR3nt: TGTGCCAGCAGCGGGGACAGGGGACATGAGCAGTTCTTC
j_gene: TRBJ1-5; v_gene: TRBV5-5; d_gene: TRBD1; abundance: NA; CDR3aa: CASSSGQGINQPQHF; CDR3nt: TGTGCCAGCAGCTCGGGACAGGGGATCAATCAGCCCCAGCATTTT
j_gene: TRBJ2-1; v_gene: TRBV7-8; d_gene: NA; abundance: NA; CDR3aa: CASSLGGFSYNEQFF; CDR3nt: TGTGCCAGCAGCCTAGGAGGTTTCAGCTACAATGAGCAGTTCTTC
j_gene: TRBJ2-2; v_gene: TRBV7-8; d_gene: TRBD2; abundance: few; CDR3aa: CASSFGTSRIPGELFF; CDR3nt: TGTGCCAGCAGCTTTGGGACTAGCCGAATTCCCGGGGAGCTGTTTTTT
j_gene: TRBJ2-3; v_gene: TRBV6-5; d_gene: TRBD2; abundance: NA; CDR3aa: CASSYAGTSFDTQYF; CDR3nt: TGTGCCAGCAGTTATGCCGGGACTAGCTTTGATACGCAGTATTTT
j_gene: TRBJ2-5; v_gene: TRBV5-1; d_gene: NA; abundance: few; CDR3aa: CASSGSGTKETQYF; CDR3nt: TGCGCCAGCAGCGGGTCCGGGACAAAAGAGACCCAGTACTTC
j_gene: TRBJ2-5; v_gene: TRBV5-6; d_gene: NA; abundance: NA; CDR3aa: CASSLGEPLRETQYF; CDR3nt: TGTGCCAGCAGCTTGGGGGAGCCTCTGCGAGAGACCCAGTACTTC
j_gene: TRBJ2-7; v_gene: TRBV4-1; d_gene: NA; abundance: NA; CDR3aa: CASSQNQQTYEQYF; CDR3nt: TGCGCCAGCAGCCAGAACCAACAGACCTACGAGCAGTACTTC
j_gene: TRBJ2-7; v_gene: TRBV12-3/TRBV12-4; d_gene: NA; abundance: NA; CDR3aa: CASRTGQTYEQYF; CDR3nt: TGTGCCAGCAGGACCGGGCAGACCTACGAGCAGTACTTC
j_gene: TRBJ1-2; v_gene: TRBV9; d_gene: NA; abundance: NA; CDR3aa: CASSVGRGGFNYGYTF; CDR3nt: TGTGCCAGCAGCGTAGGTAGGGGGGGGTTCAACTATGGCTACACCTTC
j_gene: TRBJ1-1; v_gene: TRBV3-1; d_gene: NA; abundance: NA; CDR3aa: CASSQVYWTSNTEAFF; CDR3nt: TGTGCCAGCAGCCAAGTGTATTGGACGTCGAACACTGAAGCTTTCTTT
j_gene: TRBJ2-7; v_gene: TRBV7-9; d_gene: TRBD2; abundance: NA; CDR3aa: CASSPWRLAGPRAHYEQYF; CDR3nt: TGTGCCAGCAGCCCATGGCGGCTAGCGGGACCGCGGGCCCACTACGAGCAGTACTTC
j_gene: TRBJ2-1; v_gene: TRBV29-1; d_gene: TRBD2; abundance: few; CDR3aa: CSVDLAGGSYNEQFF; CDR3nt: TGCAGCGTTGACTTAGCGGGAGGGTCCTACAATGAGCAGTTCTTC
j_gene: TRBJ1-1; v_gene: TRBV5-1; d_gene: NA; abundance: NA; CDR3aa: CASTEIPGDTEAFF; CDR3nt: TGCGCCAGCACCGAGATTCCAGGAGACACTGAAGCTTTCTTT
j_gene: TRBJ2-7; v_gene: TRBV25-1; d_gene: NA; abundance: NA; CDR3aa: CASAKVNNYEQYF; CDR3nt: TGTGCCAGCGCGAAGGTAAATAACTACGAGCAGTACTTC
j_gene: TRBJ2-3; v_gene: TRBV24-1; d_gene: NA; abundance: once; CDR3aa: CATSALDADTQYF; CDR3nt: TGTGCCACCAGTGCCCTGGATGCAGATACGCAGTATTTT
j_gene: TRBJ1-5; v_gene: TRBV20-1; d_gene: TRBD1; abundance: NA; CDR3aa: CSAGGQGNEPQHF; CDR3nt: TGCAGTGCGGGGGGACAGGGGAACGAGCCCCAGCATTTT
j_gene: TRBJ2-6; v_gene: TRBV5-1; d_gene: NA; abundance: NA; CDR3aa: CASSLARGAGANVLTF; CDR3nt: TGCGCCAGCAGCTTGGCGAGGGGTGCCGGGGCCAACGTCCTGACTTTC
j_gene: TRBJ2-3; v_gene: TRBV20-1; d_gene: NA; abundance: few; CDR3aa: CSVSGSTDTQYF; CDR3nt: TGCAGTGTTTCAGGGAGCACGGATACGCAGTATTTT